This passage covers 9 T cell receptor beta chains from one sample sequenced in a study of response to subunit inactivated influenza vaccine. TCRdb itself ran the RT-PCR reads through MiXCR, one entry per CDR3 protein. This repertoire shows 600,000 to 700,000 distinct CDR3 sequences, approximately 15% found once; its top ten account for about 7.6%. The specimen comprised PBMCs from blood, sampled 14 days before vaccination. The receptors here all came from a man in his forties or fifties who received an inactivated influenza vaccine.

The V call is TRBV4-2, the J call TRBJ2-5; D not resolved. The CDR3 length is 12 residues. The germline V gene encodes CDR1 LGHNA and CDR2 YNFKEQ. The V gene lost 0 bases and the J gene lost 5 bases, with 4 bases spanning the gap. In DNA, the CDR3 is TGTGCCAGCAGCCAAGAAACGGAGACCCAGTACTTC. Translation gives CASSQETETQYF.

The table lists this clonotype with a few counts. This chain uses TRBV5-1 with TRBJ2-3; 9 nucleotides agree with TRBD2. Germline loops: CDR1 SGHRS, CDR2 YFSETQ. The CDR3 is made up of 16 amino acids. V shed 4 bases, J shed 5 bases, and the junction held 11 bases outside the gene matches. CDR3 sequence reads: CASSPTGTSRGDTQYF. For the CDR3, the DNA is TGCGCCAGCAGCCCGACTGGGACTAGCCGGGGAGATACGCAGTATTTT.

This clonotype was picked up a small number of times. This chain uses TRBV10-3 with TRBJ2-7; the D gene could be TRBD1 or TRBD2 (6 bases each). The length of the CDR3 is 13 residues. The germline CDR1 and CDR2 sequences are ENHRY and SYGVKD. The V and J ends lost 6 bases and 7 bases respectively, with 16 bases between them. The CDR3 DNA sequence: TGTGCCATCAGCGGGGGCCAGGGAGGAGAGCAGTACTTC. It is translated as CAISGGQGGEQYF.

This clonotype has at least ten counts. The CDR3 loop is CASSLAFRNTGELFF. CDR3 DNA: TGTGCCAGCAGCTTAGCTTTCAGAAACACCGGGGAGCTGTTTTTT. This rearrangement joins TRBV11-2 to TRBJ2-2; D uncertain. The V gene's germline CDR1 is SGHAT and CDR2 FQNNGV. This CDR3 contains 15 residues. Trimming took 1 base from V and 2 from J, leaving 8 bases between them.

This clonotype came up a few times. V and J are TRBV20-1 and TRBJ2-1; 11 nucleotides match TRBD1. Germline V lookup: CDR1 DFQATT, CDR2 SNEGSKA (reference sequence). This CDR3 has 14 amino acids. V dropped 1 base and J dropped 8; count of bases not matched to a gene: 4. The DNA for the CDR3 is TGCAGTGCTAGAGGGGACAGGGGGATGTATGAGCAGTTCTTC. As protein: CSARGDRGMYEQFF.

This clonotype was detected a few times. The J gene is TRBJ1-2, the V gene TRBV12-3 or TRBV12-4; TRBD1 aligns across 8 bases. With 3 bases clipped from V and 3 bases from J, the junction kept 9 bases outside the gene matches. The CDR3 runs 16 residues. The CDR3 coding sequence is TGTGCCAGCAGTTTGGTCCCAGGGGGCCTGGACTATGGCTACACCTTC. Amino acid sequence: CASSLVPGGLDYGYTF.

The chain has TRBV5-1 and TRBJ2-7; D may be TRBD1 (6 bases). The length of the CDR3 is 14 residues. Germline V CDR1 and CDR2: SGHRS, YFSETQ. V was pared by 0 bases and J by 2 bases, with 9 bases between. The CDR3: CASSLDRTAYEQYF. CDR3 nucleotides: TGCGCCAGCAGCTTGGACAGGACAGCCTACGAGCAGTACTTC.

This clonotype has a count of ten or more. The rearrangement links TRBV6-4 to TRBJ2-1; TRBD2 matches at 7 bases. Germline V gene sequence: CDR1 MRHNA, CDR2 SNTAGT. The V and J ends lost 4 bases and 6 bases, in that order; junction bases with no gene match: 6. The CDR3 is 14 amino acids. The CDR3 nucleotides are TGTGCCAGCAGTGGAGGCGGGAGTATCAATGAGCAGTTCTTC. Its translation: CASSGGGSINEQFF.

The V and J genes are TRBV4-3 and TRBJ1-1; D remains ambiguous. V lost 0 bases and J lost 0, with 8 bases in between. From germline, CDR1 is LGHNA and CDR2 YSLEER. This CDR3 region has 15 residues. CDR3 DNA: TGCGCCAGCAGCCAAGACCGAAGGGTGAACACTGAAGCTTTCTTT. This sequence encodes CASSQDRRVNTEAFF.